A single sample gave rise to the 25 T cell receptor beta chains below, sequenced in a study of shared clonotypes between healthy human individuals. Assay used: immunoSEQ multiplex PCR; TCRdb lists only in-frame clones, some missing. The sample includes about 1 million clones, under 80% seen only once; the top ten take nearly 1.5%. Sequenced sample: memory CD4+ T cells sorted from blood. The subset was: CD45RA-negative fraction. The receptors shown here come from a man younger than 35 in good health.

The chain is built from TRBV5-6 and TRBJ2-1, with 7 nucleotides matching TRBD1. V shed 3 bases, J shed 6 bases, and the junction held 6 bases outside the gene matches. This CDR3 is built from 14 residues. Germline CDR1 is SGHDT and CDR2 is YYEEEE. In nucleotides, the CDR3 is TGTGCCAGCAGCTCTTCGACAGGGCCCAATGAGCAGTTCTTC. Translated, it gives CASSSSTGPNEQFF.

Details on this clone: Distinct nucleotide sequences in the sample also encode this CDR3. V usage is TRBV9 and J usage is TRBJ2-2; D gene unclear. V lost 0 bases and J 4 bases, leaving 4 bases between the germline ends. The CDR3 contains 13 residues. Germline CDR1 reads SGDLS; CDR2 reads YYNGEE. CDR3 DNA sequence: TGTGCCAGCAGCGTAGGTCCCACCGGGGAGCTGTTTTTT. It translates to CASSVGPTGELFF. The full variable domain, rest sourced from reference TRBV9 and TRBJ2-2, is DSGVTQTPKHLITATGQRVTLRCSPRSGDLSVYWYQQSLDQGLQFLIQYYNGEERAKGNILERFSAQQFPDLHSELNLSSLELGDSALYFCASSVGPTGELFFGEGSRLTVL.

The rearrangement links TRBV2 to TRBJ2-7; TRBD2 agrees at 8 bases. With V trimmed by 7 bases and J by 2 bases, 7 bases remained unmatched. Germline CDR1 and CDR2: SNHLY and FYNNEI. This CDR3 spans 14 amino acids. The CDR3 DNA sequence: TGTGCCAGCACCGGGGGGGGGCCAGCCTACGAGCAGTACTTC. Translation: CASTGGGPAYEQYF.

The J gene is TRBJ2-4, the V gene TRBV10-3; no firm D call. V gave up 3 bases and J gave up 5 bases, with 8 bases separating them. CDR1 and CDR2 from the germline V gene are ENHRY and SYGVKD. The CDR3 is made up of 13 amino acids. CDR3: CAISDGPENIQYF. CDR3 DNA: TGTGCCATCAGTGACGGCCCTGAAAACATTCAGTACTTC.

The chain has TRBV28 and TRBJ1-2, with 8 bases matching TRBD1. The germline CDR1 and CDR2 sequences are MDHEN and SYDVKM. V was clipped by 5 bases and J by 5 bases; unmatched bases: 16. CDR3 length: 17 amino acids. DNA of the CDR3: TGTGCCAGCAGTCCAACCCGTGGGGCAGGGGGCCTTTATGGCTACACCTTC. This translates into CASSPTRGAGGLYGYTF.

The V call is TRBV18, the J call TRBJ1-6; TRBD1 agrees at 7 bases. Per the germline V gene, CDR1 is KGHSH and CDR2 is LQKENI. This CDR3 spans 16 amino acids. V lost 5 bases and J lost 9; bases outside the gene matches: 13. CDR3 amino acids: CASSSLGGGLASPLHF. The CDR3 nucleotides read TGTGCCAGCTCATCCTTAGGGGGCGGATTGGCTTCACCCCTCCACTTT.

In this sample, this clone turned up once. This chain connects TRBV2 to TRBJ2-7; D is ambiguous. Germline assignment: CDR1 SNHLY and CDR2 FYNNEI. The V and J ends lost 4 bases and 0 bases respectively, with 10 bases between them. The CDR3 spans 14 residues. The CDR3 nucleotides read TGTGCCAGCAGTGCGACACAAAGCTCCTACGAGCAGTACTTC. This gives the protein CASSATQSSYEQYF.

With regard to this clone: This sequence is one base from a far larger clone and is likely a read error. The rearrangement joins TRBV13 to TRBJ1-1, with D uncertain. The germline V gene encodes CDR1 PRHDT and CDR2 FYEKMQ (reference sequence). Trimming shortened V by 1 base and J by 1 base, and 4 bases separated the two germline ends. CDR3 length equals 13 residues. This CDR3 reads CASSLAENTEAFF. The CDR3 nucleotides are TGTGCCAGCAGCTTAGCAGAGAACACTGAAGCTTTCTTT.

About this clone itself: The sample holds other DNA sequences that translate to the same CDR3. This chain uses TRBV5-1 with TRBJ2-7; TRBD2 agrees at 7 bases. The CDR3 runs 14 residues. The V segment lost 4 bases and the J segment 1 base; nucleotides outside the gene matches: 5. Germline V gene lookup returns CDR1 SGHRS and CDR2 YFSETQ. CDR3 sequence: CASSRTGGSYEQYF. DNA of the CDR3: TGCGCCAGCAGCCGGACGGGGGGTTCCTACGAGCAGTACTTC. The whole variable domain, filled in from reference TRBV5-1 and TRBJ2-7, reads KAGVTQTPRYLIKTRGQQVTLSCSPISGHRSVSWYQQTPGQGLQFLFEYFSETQRNKGNFPGRFSGRQFSNSRSEMNVSTLELGDSALYLCASSRTGGSYEQYFGPGTRLTVT.

The chain carries TRBV19 and TRBJ1-5, with a possible D match to TRBD1 (5 bases). This CDR3 spans 16 amino acids. Between the trimmed V and J ends, which lost 3 bases and 7 bases, there was a span of 19 bases. The germline V gene has CDR1 LNHDA and CDR2 SQIVND (reference sequence). The DNA of the CDR3 is TGTGCCAGTAGTATGGGGGGTCAGAGACCAGGGCAGCCCCAGCATTTT. Protein sequence: CASSMGGQRPGQPQHF.

This clone was detected many times. The chain links TRBV11-2 to TRBJ2-3, with 8 bases lining up with TRBD2. The CDR3 loop spans 15 amino acids. J gave up 7 bases and V 1 base, and 7 bases lay outside the gene matches. Germline V gene data show CDR1 as SGHAT and CDR2 as FQNNGV. The CDR3 loop is CASSLAGGYSNTQYF. CDR3 sequence (DNA): TGTGCCAGCAGCTTAGCGGGAGGGTATTCGAATACGCAGTATTTT. The full variable domain, rest sourced from reference TRBV11-2 and TRBJ2-3, is EAGVAQSPRYKIIEKRQSVAFWCNPISGHATLYWYQQILGQGPKLLIQFQNNGVVDDSQLPKDRFSAERLKGVDSTLKIQPAKLEDSAVYLCASSLAGGYSNTQYFGPGTRLTVL.

A word on this clone: A read error may account for a junction end that differs from germline. The V and J genes are TRBV7-7 and TRBJ2-1; D gene unclear. The CDR3 contains 15 residues. Germline V gene data show CDR1 as SSHAT and CDR2 as FNYEAQ (reference sequence). The CDR3 reads CASSPDPSSYNEQFF. The CDR3 DNA is TGTGCTAGCAGCCCAGATCCGTCCTCCTACAATGAGCAGTTCTTC.

The genes are TRBV6-4 and TRBJ1-1; D gene unclear. Germline V gene sequence: CDR1 MRHNA, CDR2 SNTAGT. The CDR3 spans 11 residues. Trimming left V 5 bases short and J 3 bases short, with 4 bases between. The CDR3 loop reads CASSCHTEAFF. CDR3 coding DNA: TGTGCCAGCAGTTGCCACACTGAAGCTTTCTTT.

Of note for this clone: Given a much more abundant clone one base away, this may be a read error. The sample contains more than one DNA sequence encoding this CDR3. The chain carries TRBV5-1 and TRBJ2-1, with D tentatively TRBD1 or TRBD2 (5 bases each). The V end lost 0 bases, the J end lost 0 bases, and 7 bases lay between the germline ends. This CDR3 spans 15 amino acids. Germline loops: CDR1 SGHRS, CDR2 YFSETQ. For the CDR3, the DNA is TGCGCCAGCAGCTTGGAGGGGAGCTCCTACAATGAGCAGTTCTTC. Protein sequence: CASSLEGSSYNEQFF.

DNA of the CDR3: TGTGCCAGCAGCAAAGAACTAGCGGGAGCTTTTCAAGAGACCCAGTACTTC. Amino acid sequence: CASSKELAGAFQETQYF. This chain joins TRBV21-1 and TRBJ2-5; the table's D gene call, TRBD2, was not cross checked with the DNA. TRBV21-1 is an annotated pseudogene. The CDR3 runs to 17 residues.

As regards this clone: Other DNA sequences in the same sample also yield this CDR3. This chain links TRBV5-4 with TRBJ2-5; no reliable D call. CDR3 length: 13 residues. The germline V gene encodes CDR1 SGHNT and CDR2 YYREEE (reference sequence). V was cut by 2 bases and J by 1 base, with 6 bases left in between. In DNA form, the CDR3 reads TGTGCCAGCAGCTTATCCGGCCAAGAGACCCAGTACTTC. The encoded protein is CASSLSGQETQYF.

The chain couples TRBV30 to TRBJ1-4; 8 nucleotides match TRBD1. The CDR3 has 12 residues. CDR1 and CDR2 (germline): GTSNPN, SVGIG (reference sequence). CDR3 sequence: CASDRANEKLFF. The CDR3 DNA is TGTGCGTCGGACAGGGCGAATGAAAAACTGTTTTTT.

Concerning this clone: The same CDR3 is also encoded by other DNA sequences in this sample. The V and J genes are TRBV18 and TRBJ2-1; TRBD1 aligns across 11 bases. With 2 bases clipped from V and 3 bases from J, the junction kept 0 bases outside the gene matches. Germline CDR1 reads KGHSH; CDR2 reads LQKENI. This CDR3 comprises 15 residues. This CDR3 reads CASSPGTGGYNEQFF. CDR3 nucleotides: TGTGCCAGCTCACCAGGGACAGGGGGCTACAATGAGCAGTTCTTC.

The rearrangement uses TRBV30 and TRBJ1-2; D remains ambiguous. This CDR3 region has 11 residues. Germline V gives CDR1 GTSNPN, CDR2 SVGIG (reference sequence). The V and J ends lost 1 base and 5 bases respectively, with 5 bases between them. In DNA form, the CDR3 reads TGTGCCTGGAGTGAAAGTTATGGCTACACCTTC. This codes for CAWSESYGYTF.

The V call is TRBV27, the J call TRBJ2-5; D remains ambiguous. The CDR3 has 13 amino acids. The V end was cut by 7 bases, the J end by 5 bases, with 14 bases between. CDR1 and CDR2 (germline): MNHEY, SMNVEV (reference sequence). The CDR3 DNA follows: TGTGCCAGCAACCTAGGGCCTGGCGAGACCCAGTACTTC. Residues: CASNLGPGETQYF.

Ten or more counts support this clone. The chain combines TRBV6-4 with TRBJ2-7; 9 bases map to TRBD1. The CDR3 covers 15 residues. Trimming removed 8 bases from V and 4 bases from J; junction bases left unmatched: 12. CDR1 is MRHNA, CDR2 SNTAGT, per germline. The CDR3 here is CASERNRDRDYEQYF. The CDR3 region has the DNA TGTGCCAGCGAAAGAAATCGGGACAGGGATTACGAGCAGTACTTC.

The chain is built from TRBV6-5 and TRBJ1-2, with D maybe TRBD1 (5 bases). The CDR3 runs 12 residues. Between the trimmed V and J ends, which lost 0 bases and 9 bases, there was a span of 8 bases. From germline, CDR1 is MNHEY and CDR2 SVGAGI. CDR3 amino acids: CASSYSPDSYTF. The CDR3 DNA reads TGTGCCAGCAGTTACTCCCCGGACAGCTACACCTTC.

The chain uses TRBV4-2 and TRBJ2-5; perhaps TRBD1 as D (5 bases). The germline CDR1 and CDR2 sequences are LGHNA and YNFKEQ. This CDR3 is 12 amino acids long. Trimming stripped 5 bases from V and 1 base from J, with 5 bases between. The CDR3 loop reads CASSDSQETQYF. The CDR3 nucleotides read TGTGCCAGCAGCGACAGCCAAGAGACCCAGTACTTC.

The V call is TRBV2, the J call TRBJ2-1; D might be TRBD1 (6 bases). Germline V CDR1 and CDR2: SNHLY, FYNNEI. The V end lost 6 bases, the J end lost 7 bases, and 19 bases lay between the germline ends. The CDR3 runs to 15 residues. The CDR3 bases are TGTGCCAGCAGACCTCCCCAACAGGGTAAAAATGAGCAGTTCTTC. Translated, it gives CASRPPQQGKNEQFF.

The J gene is TRBJ2-1, the V gene TRBV11-3; 9 bases align to TRBD1. The trim removed 0 bases at V and 5 bases at J, leaving 5 bases unmatched. The germline V gene encodes CDR1 SGHNT and CDR2 YENEEA. This CDR3 contains 16 residues. The CDR3: CASSLEDRGGDNEQFF. The DNA of the CDR3 is TGTGCCAGCAGCTTAGAGGACAGGGGAGGCGACAATGAGCAGTTCTTC.